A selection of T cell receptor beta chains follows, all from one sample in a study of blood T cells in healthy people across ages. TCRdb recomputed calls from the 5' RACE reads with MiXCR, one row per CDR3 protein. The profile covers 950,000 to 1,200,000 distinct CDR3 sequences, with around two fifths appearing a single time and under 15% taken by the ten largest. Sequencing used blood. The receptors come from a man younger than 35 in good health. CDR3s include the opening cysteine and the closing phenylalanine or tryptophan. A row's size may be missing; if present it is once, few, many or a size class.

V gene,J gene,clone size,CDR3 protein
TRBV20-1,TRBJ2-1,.,CSARGSSWDNEQFF
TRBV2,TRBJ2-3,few,CASSEALLAYSTDTQYF
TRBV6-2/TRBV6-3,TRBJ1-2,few,CASSYSTVGYTF
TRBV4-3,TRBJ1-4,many,CASSGAGGVNEKLFF
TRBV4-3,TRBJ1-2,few,CASSRTTGSYGYTF
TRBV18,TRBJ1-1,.,CASSRERSYTEAFF
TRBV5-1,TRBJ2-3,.,CASKKEGEADTQYF
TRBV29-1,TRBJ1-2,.,CSVSQNYGYTF
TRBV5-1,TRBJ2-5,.,CASSFRGLTETQYF
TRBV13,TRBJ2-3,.,CASRYSTDSRTDTQYF
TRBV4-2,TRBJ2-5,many,CASSQVLGETQYF
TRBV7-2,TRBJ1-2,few,CASSLAGTPYGYGYTF
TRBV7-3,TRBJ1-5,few,CASSQTGGQPQHF
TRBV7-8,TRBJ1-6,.,CASSLEITGTGLSPLHF
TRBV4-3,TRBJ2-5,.,CASSQDDRELETQYF
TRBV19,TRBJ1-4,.,CASSAQGSATNEKPFF
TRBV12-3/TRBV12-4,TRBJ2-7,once,CASSLRSGGAHNEQYF
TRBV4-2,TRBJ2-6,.,CASSPQTVSGANVLTF
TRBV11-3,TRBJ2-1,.,CASSLRGTSTSLSYNEQFF
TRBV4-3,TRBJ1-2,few,CASSPGLGAENGYTF
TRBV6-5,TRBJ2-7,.,CASSAGDRVTYEQYF
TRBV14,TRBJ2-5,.,CASSQVRGNYGGEQYF
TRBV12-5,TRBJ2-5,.,CASGRDLQETQYF
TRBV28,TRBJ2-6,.,CASSPLGVLSSGANVLTF
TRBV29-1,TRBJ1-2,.,CSAGQGRAGYTF